The 28 T cell receptor beta chains below come from one sample, sequenced in a study of human T cells and chemical hapten exposure (TCRdb year 2021). Library preparation was by RACE. Sequencing instrument: NextSeq 500. TCRdb took the public reads, trimmed them with fastp at Q25, ran MiXCR for clone calling and kept in-frame beta chains. Records with the same CDR3 protein are collapsed into one entry carrying the most frequent genes and DNA. The sample table shows tens of thousands of distinct CDR3 sequences, and 3.7% are seen once. The ten largest clonotypes hold 5% to 7% of the sample. In light of the paper, this sample's time point label describes: healthy volunteer bleed at 6 weeks. Total RNA was extracted from unfractionated whole blood collected in Tempus Blood RNA tubes. The sequencing input was whole blood. The receptors were sampled from a human donor in good health. Some clones in this sample may be carry-over from other donors' samples.

This clonotype was found a few times. The chain uses TRBV7-6 and TRBJ2-3, with D unresolved. Germline values: CDR1 SGHVS, CDR2 FNYEAQ. This CDR3 spans 12 amino acids. V was clipped by 5 bases and J by 2 bases, with 5 bases between them. CDR3 region: CASSRPTDTQYF. DNA for the CDR3: TGTGCCAGCAGCAGACCCACAGATACGCAGTATTTT.

This clonotype turned up a few times. The V and J genes are TRBV28 and TRBJ2-6, with D possibly being TRBD1 or TRBD2 (6 bases each). CDR1 and CDR2 from the germline V gene are MDHEN and SYDVKM. V was cut by 6 bases and J by 2 bases, with 17 bases left in between. The CDR3 has 17 amino acids. The CDR3 DNA reads as TGTGCCAGCAGCCCAGAGCTTGGGGGGCCTGGGGCCAACGTCCTGACTTTC. This gives the protein CASSPELGGPGANVLTF.

This clonotype was recorded many times. This chain links TRBV18 with TRBJ2-7; D is perhaps TRBD2 (6 bases). V lost 2 bases, J lost 2 bases, and 16 bases lay in between. The CDR3 contains 16 residues. Per germline, CDR1 KGHSH and CDR2 LQKENI. The CDR3 region is CASSPSAGTATYEQYF. In DNA form, the CDR3 reads TGTGCCAGCTCACCAAGCGCGGGGACGGCTACCTACGAGCAGTACTTC. The full variable domain, completed using reference TRBV18 and TRBJ2-7, is NAGVMQNPRHLVRRRGQEARLRCSPMKGHSHVYWYRQLPEEGLKFMVYLQKENIIDESGMPKERFSAEFPKEGPSILRIQQVVRGDSAAYFCASSPSAGTATYEQYFGPGTRLTVT.

There are a few counts of this clonotype. Mismatch with germline at one junction end may stem from a read error. The chain has TRBV2 and TRBJ1-1; D unclear. This CDR3 has 11 amino acids. Germline V CDR1 and CDR2: SNHLY, FYNNEI. CDR3: CASSAEMFSGF. Here the CDR3 DNA reads TGTGCCAGCAGTGCAGAGATGTTTTCAGGCTTT.

This clonotype has a handful of counts. The chain's CDR3 is CASSKRQEPDGYGYTF. CDR3 bases: TGTGCCAGCAGTAAGAGACAGGAACCGGACGGCTATGGCTACACCTTC. The chain is built from TRBV27 and TRBJ1-2, with D perhaps TRBD1 (6 bases). V was trimmed by 5 bases and J by 4 bases, leaving 20 bases between them. The CDR3 loop spans 16 amino acids. CDR1 is MNHEY, CDR2 SMNVEV, per germline (reference sequence).

Remarks on this clonotype: Just one base apart from a much larger clone, this may be a read error. This sequence joins TRBV20-1 and TRBJ2-7; 9 nucleotides agree with TRBD1. The V segment lost 3 bases and the J segment 5 bases; nucleotides outside the gene matches: 14. Germline CDR1 DFQATT, CDR2 SNEGSKA (reference sequence). CDR3 size: 16 residues. The CDR3 region is CSASPRSRDRDNEQYF. DNA for the CDR3: TGCAGTGCTAGCCCCAGATCGAGGGACAGGGACAACGAGCAGTACTTC.

This clonotype showed up many times. The chain links TRBV12-5 to TRBJ2-1; TRBD2 matches 9 bases. The CDR3 totals 16 residues. The V segment lost 6 bases and the J segment 1 base; nucleotides outside the gene matches: 7. CDR1 is LGHNT, CDR2 FRNRAP, per germline. The CDR3 spells CASGLYLAGSYNEQFF. The CDR3, as DNA: TGTGCTAGTGGGCTTTACCTAGCGGGGTCCTACAATGAGCAGTTCTTC.

This clonotype has at least ten counts. The chain has TRBV12-3 or TRBV12-4 and TRBJ1-5; D not certain. CDR3 size: 13 residues. The V end was cut by 0 bases, the J end by 5 bases, with 5 bases between. The CDR3 DNA reads TGTGCCAGCAGTTTAGCGTACGATCAGCCCCAGCATTTT. Translated, it gives CASSLAYDQPQHF.

V usage is TRBV27 and J usage is TRBJ2-1, with D unclear. V dropped 3 bases and J dropped 10 bases, with 22 bases sitting between them. The V gene's germline CDR1 is MNHEY and CDR2 SMNVEV (reference sequence). The CDR3 consists of 16 residues. The CDR3 DNA reads TGTGCCAGCAGTTTCCAGGTTTCACCCACCCCAAGGGAGCAGTTCTTC. The encoded protein is CASSFQVSPTPREQFF.

This clonotype was counted many times. The chain joins TRBV10-2 to TRBJ1-5; possibly TRBD1 for D (6 bases). V was pared by 3 bases and J by 3 bases, with 15 bases between. Germline assignment: CDR1 WSHSY and CDR2 SAAADI. This CDR3 has 16 amino acids. The CDR3 coding sequence is TGCGCCAGCAGTGACCCGACAGGAGGCGACAATCAGCCCCAGCATTTT. It specifies CASSDPTGGDNQPQHF.

This clonotype has at least ten counts. The chain is built from TRBV7-2 and TRBJ2-2; 8 nucleotides match TRBD2. CDR3 size: 15 residues. Per the germline V gene, CDR1 is SGHTA and CDR2 is FQGNSA. The V segment lost 2 bases and the J segment 4 bases; nucleotides outside the gene matches: 3. CDR3 bases: TGTGCCAGCAGCTTAACCGGGACTAGCACCGGGGAGCTGTTTTTT. It codes for CASSLTGTSTGELFF.

This clonotype was recorded a few times. The chain joins TRBV5-1 to TRBJ1-1; D is ambiguous. The CDR3 covers 13 residues. Germline CDR1 SGHRS, CDR2 YFSETQ. Trimming cost V 5 bases and J 1 base, with 9 bases left between them. The CDR3 spells CASSYTGNTEAFF. Here the CDR3 DNA reads TGCGCCAGCAGTTACACCGGGAACACTGAAGCTTTCTTT.

The table lists this clonotype with a few counts. The chain employs TRBV5-1 and TRBJ1-2; no firm D call. The germline V gene encodes CDR1 SGHRS and CDR2 YFSETQ. This CDR3 is built from 16 residues. V lost 4 bases and J lost 2, with 18 bases in between. The CDR3 is CASSPGLQRVNYGYTF. CDR3 nucleotide sequence: TGCGCCAGCAGCCCGGGCCTACAGAGGGTAAACTATGGCTACACCTTC.

In its sample, this clonotype was seen many times. The chain employs TRBV10-3 and TRBJ2-7, with 9 positions matching TRBD2. Germline V gene sequence: CDR1 ENHRY, CDR2 SYGVKD. CDR3 size: 13 residues. The V gene end was trimmed by 10 bases and the J gene end by 5 bases; junction bases not matched to a gene: 9. CDR3 nucleotide sequence: TGTGCCACGTCCCTAGCGGGAAAGGACGAGCAGTACTTC. Its translation: CATSLAGKDEQYF.

Remarks on this clonotype: A much more abundant neighbour one base away suggests this may be a read error. A read error is likely, as this CDR3 ends without the conserved phenylalanine or tryptophan. V and J are TRBV6-5 and TRBJ1-2; D unclear. CDR3 size: 14 residues. Germline V gives CDR1 MNHEY, CDR2 SVGAGI. V lost 10 bases to trimming and J lost 6 bases, with 21 bases between them. CDR3 in amino acids: CATARTADSDGYTI. CDR3 nucleotides: TGTGCCACCGCTCGGACGGCGGACTCTGATGGCTACACCATC.

This clonotype appeared many times. The chain recombines TRBV6-1 with TRBJ2-1; 10 nucleotides agree with TRBD2. V was pared by 6 bases and J by 8 bases, with 10 bases of the junction left unmatched. CDR3 size: 15 residues. Germline CDR1 reads MNHNS; CDR2 reads SASEGT. CDR3 DNA: TGTGCCAGCAGCCTAAGCGGGAGGGGGTCAGATGAGCAGTTCTTC. Protein sequence: CASSLSGRGSDEQFF.

In this sample, this clonotype turned up many times. This rearrangement joins TRBV6-5 to TRBJ1-1; D gene ambiguous. Trimming pared 2 bases from V and 2 bases from J, leaving 12 bases between. The length of the CDR3 is 15 residues. Germline values: CDR1 MNHEY, CDR2 SVGAGI. The CDR3 nucleotides read TGTGCCAGCAGTTACGCGGGCCGTACAAACACTGAAGCTTTCTTT. It encodes CASSYAGRTNTEAFF.

This clonotype was counted ten times or more. The chain is built from TRBV2 and TRBJ2-1; no reliable D call. The CDR3 is 13 amino acids. Trimming left V 5 bases short and J 6 bases short, with 11 bases between. Germline V CDR1 and CDR2: SNHLY, FYNNEI. CDR3 in amino acids: CASSKMAINEQFF. The CDR3 region has the DNA TGTGCCAGCAGTAAAATGGCCATCAATGAGCAGTTCTTC. Full variable domain (outside the CDR3, taken from reference TRBV2 and TRBJ2-1): EPEVTQTPSHQVTQMGQEVILRCVPISNHLYFYWYRQILGQKVEFLVSFYNNEISEKSEIFDDQFSVERPDGSNFTLKIRSTKLEDSAMYFCASSKMAINEQFFGPGTRLTVL.

The chain recombines TRBV7-9 with TRBJ1-1, with TRBD1 matching 9 bases. V trimming: 3 bases; J trimming: 3 bases; junction bases outside the gene matches: 2. In germline, CDR1 is SEHNR, CDR2 FQNEAQ (reference sequence). The CDR3 has 14 residues. Written as DNA, the CDR3 is TGTGCCAGCAGCTTTCGGACAGGGGACACTGAAGCTTTCTTT. Residues: CASSFRTGDTEAFF.

This clonotype was counted many times. The rearrangement joins TRBV12-3 or TRBV12-4 to TRBJ2-1; D is ambiguous. Trimming pared 2 bases from V and 6 bases from J, leaving 20 bases between. The CDR3 has 17 residues. CDR3: CASSLIGDPRLFNEQFF. Written as DNA, the CDR3 is TGTGCCAGCAGTTTAATTGGGGATCCCCGCCTATTCAATGAGCAGTTCTTC.

This clonotype has ten or more counts. The CDR3 nucleotides read TGTGCCAGCAGTTCTGGACAGGGGGCAAGGGGGACAGATACGCAGTATTTT. It is translated as CASSSGQGARGTDTQYF. This chain links TRBV27 with TRBJ2-3; TRBD1 agrees at 11 bases. CDR1 and CDR2 from the germline V gene are MNHEY and SMNVEV (reference sequence). The CDR3 totals 17 residues. The ends lost 4 bases at V and 3 bases at J; junction bases unmatched: 9.

This clonotype was seen at least ten times. The chain recombines TRBV28 with TRBJ2-1; D is tentatively TRBD1 or TRBD2 (6 bases each). Germline assignment: CDR1 MDHEN and CDR2 SYDVKM. This CDR3 is 13 amino acids long. Trimming pared 5 bases from V and 15 bases from J, leaving 20 bases between. Here the CDR3 reads CASSGGTTRRSFF. The CDR3, as DNA: TGTGCCAGCAGTGGGGGGACAACGCGGCGATCGTTCTTC.

This clonotype was recorded at least ten times. The chain combines TRBV28 with TRBJ2-5; TRBD2 matches 8 bases. Germline V gene sequence: CDR1 MDHEN, CDR2 SYDVKM. Trimming removed 10 bases from V and 4 bases from J; junction bases left unmatched: 14. This CDR3 is 15 amino acids long. CDR3 bases: TGTGCCACCACCGGGGGCGGGAGGACGGCAGAGACCCAGTACTTC. This codes for CATTGGGRTAETQYF.

This clonotype has at least ten counts. The genes are TRBV12-3 or TRBV12-4 and TRBJ1-6; no clear D gene. CDR3 size: 13 residues. The V gene lost 5 bases and the J gene lost 7 bases, with 9 bases spanning the gap. DNA of the CDR3: TGTGCCAGCAGTCCTACAGTGAATTCACCCCTCCACTTT. This translates into CASSPTVNSPLHF.

This clonotype was seen many times. V usage is TRBV28 and J usage is TRBJ2-5; TRBD2 agrees at 13 bases. V lost 6 bases to trimming and J lost 2 bases; unmatched junction nucleotides: 12. There are 18 residues in the CDR3. Germline CDR1 and CDR2: MDHEN and SYDVKM. This chain's CDR3 is CASSPPPGLAGLQETQYF. In DNA, the CDR3 is TGTGCCAGCAGCCCCCCCCCGGGACTAGCGGGGTTACAAGAGACCCAGTACTTC.

The chain uses TRBV6-5 and TRBJ1-1; maybe TRBD1 (5 bases). CDR3 size: 19 residues. Germline CDR1 reads MNHEY; CDR2 reads SVGAGI. V was cut by 5 bases and J by 2 bases, with 27 bases left in between. This CDR3 is CASSHTPLRQKRANTEAFF. In nucleotides, the CDR3 is TGTGCCAGCAGTCATACACCCCTTCGACAGAAAAGGGCTAACACTGAAGCTTTCTTT.

This clonotype was recorded many times. CDR3 nucleotides: TGTGCCAGCAGTTTACAGGGACTTAGCTCTGGGGCCAACGTCCTGACTTTC. Translated: CASSLQGLSSGANVLTF. The chain uses TRBV27 and TRBJ2-6; maybe TRBD2 (6 bases). The CDR3 consists of 17 residues. Between the trimmed V and J ends, which lost 2 bases and 0 bases, there was a span of 11 bases. CDR1 is MNHEY, CDR2 SMNVEV, per germline (reference sequence).

This clonotype was observed many times. The rearrangement uses TRBV5-4 and TRBJ2-2; D uncertain. V gave up 2 bases and J gave up 7 bases, with 6 bases separating them. The CDR3 has 12 residues. The germline CDR1 and CDR2 sequences are SGHNT and YYREEE (reference sequence). This CDR3 reads CASSLRSGELFF. Written as DNA, the CDR3 is TGTGCCAGCAGCTTACGAAGCGGGGAGCTGTTTTTT.